What follows is one TCR beta chain and its context. The data stem from a study of blood T cell repertoires in COVID-19. Overall study context: COVID-19 samples, acute and convalescent, were from the United States, Italy and Spain. PBMCs, B-cell-depleted T cells, or T cells provided the cDNA or gDNA that made up the material.

As originally analysed: Reference gene primers were amplified, and this amplification served to estimate nucleated cell counts. Libraries were prepared by immunoSEQ multiplex PCR; TCRdb keeps only in-frame clonotypes and omits some of them. V and J calls and clone size are given by that table; D and trimming were obtained from the DNA. The table includes some 380,000 clones, roughly four fifths detected once. The CDR3 loop spans 14 amino acids. CDR1 is SGHDT, CDR2 YYEEEE, per germline. The ends were cut back, 4 bases at V and 0 bases at J, with 8 bases in the middle. Material for sequencing was peripheral blood. The TCR originated in a human donor with acute or convalescent COVID-19. The donor label of this sample is uncertain. V is TRBV5-6 and J is TRBJ1-5; no reliable D call. The CDR3 nucleotides are TGTGCCAGCAGCGCGGCTTATAGCAATCAGCCCCAGCATTTT. Translation gives CASSAAYSNQPQHF.